The 18 T cell receptor beta chains below were found in one sample sequenced in a study of identical twins. TCRdb redid the calling of the 5' RACE reads with MiXCR, one entry per CDR3 protein. The table lists some 710,000 distinct CDR3 sequences, 6% to 6.5% of them singletons, with roughly 2% in the top ten. The sequenced sample consisted of naive T cells sorted from blood. The source of these receptors is a man younger than 30 in good health.

This clonotype was counted ten times or more. J is TRBJ2-3 and V is TRBV5-1; tentatively, D is TRBD2 (6 bases). Trimming took off 2 bases at V and 5 bases at J, with 12 bases between the two ends. The CDR3 contains 14 residues. Germline CDR1 reads SGHRS; CDR2 reads YFSETQ. The CDR3 DNA follows: TGCGCCAGCAGCTTTGGACGGGGAGGAGATACGCAGTATTTT. This sequence encodes CASSFGRGGDTQYF.

The sample holds one count of this clonotype. Being one base from a much bigger clone, this may be a read error. The chain has TRBV7-9 and TRBJ2-1; 8 bases agree with TRBD2. The CDR3 covers 15 residues. The germline CDR1 and CDR2 sequences are SEHNR and FQNEAQ (reference sequence). The CDR3 region has the DNA TGTGCCAGCAGGGTGTTTAGCGGGAACTACAATGGGCAGTTCTTC. Protein: CASRVFSGNYNGQFF.

This clonotype was found many times. The chain employs TRBV27 and TRBJ1-1, with D hard to call. CDR1 MNHEY and CDR2 SMNVEV come from the germline V gene (reference sequence). This CDR3 is 14 amino acids long. Trimming removed 0 bases at V and 1 base at J, with 6 bases between. The CDR3 reads CASSLSSWNTEAFF. The CDR3 DNA sequence: TGTGCCAGCAGTTTATCATCCTGGAACACTGAAGCTTTCTTT.

This clonotype was detected ten times or more. The V call is TRBV29-1, the J call TRBJ2-7; TRBD1 agrees at 7 bases. This CDR3 is 12 amino acids long. The junction had 6 bases not matched to a gene; V was cut back by 5 bases and J by 5 bases. The germline gives CDR1 SQVTM, CDR2 ANQGSEA. The CDR3, as DNA: TGCAGCGTTAAACAGGGGCCCAACGAGCAGTACTTC. Its translation is CSVKQGPNEQYF.

The rearrangement joins TRBV24-1 to TRBJ2-5; D gene ambiguous. Germline values: CDR1 KGHDR, CDR2 SFDVKD. Trimming shortened V by 4 bases and J by 4 bases, and 12 bases separated the two germline ends. This CDR3 region has 14 residues. The CDR3, as DNA: TGTGCCACCAGTGACCCCGGACGGTCAGAGACCCAGTACTTC. Amino acid sequence: CATSDPGRSETQYF.

This clonotype was detected many times. The gene calls are TRBV29-1 and TRBJ1-1; 7 positions match TRBD1. V gave up 5 bases and J gave up 1 base; unmatched junction bases: 7. There are 14 residues in the CDR3. Per the germline V gene, CDR1 is SQVTM and CDR2 is ANQGSEA. The CDR3 reads CSVSPRQGNTEAFF. Here the CDR3 DNA reads TGCAGCGTTTCACCGCGACAGGGGAACACTGAAGCTTTCTTT.

The chain carries TRBV7-8 and TRBJ2-7; tentative D call: TRBD2 (5 bases). Deletions cut 5 bases from V and 0 bases from J, with 14 bases between. Germline V gene lookup returns CDR1 SGHVS and CDR2 FQNEAQ. The CDR3 totals 15 residues. The CDR3 loop is CASSNGGLLSYEQYF. The CDR3 DNA is TGTGCCAGCAGCAATGGAGGCCTACTCTCCTACGAGCAGTACTTC.

The chain employs TRBV7-2 and TRBJ2-5; 10 bases agree with TRBD2. This CDR3 has 15 residues. From germline, CDR1 is SGHTA and CDR2 FQGNSA. Unmatched junction bases numbered 4, after V lost 5 bases and J lost 1 base. CDR3 nucleotide sequence: TGTGCCAGCAGCAAACTAGCGGGGCTCCAAGAGACCCAGTACTTC. It translates to CASSKLAGLQETQYF.

This clonotype was seen repeatedly, ten times or more. V is TRBV24-1 and J is TRBJ1-2, with 7 nucleotides matching TRBD1. Trimming cost V 9 bases and J 4 bases; bases outside gene matches: 4. The germline V gene encodes CDR1 KGHDR and CDR2 SFDVKD. The CDR3 is made up of 12 amino acids. CDR3 sequence (DNA): TGTGCCACCCGGGACAGCGTCTATGGCTACACCTTC. Translation: CATRDSVYGYTF.

This clonotype showed up many times. The chain is built from TRBV5-1 and TRBJ2-3, with 8 bases lining up with TRBD1. Germline V gives CDR1 SGHRS, CDR2 YFSETQ. The CDR3 length is 14 residues. After removal of 4 bases from V and 5 bases from J, the junction contained 6 bases not matched to a gene. Here the CDR3 DNA reads TGCGCCAGCAGCACCGGACAGGGTGTAGATACGCAGTATTTT. It encodes CASSTGQGVDTQYF.

Many counts were recorded for this clonotype. The CDR3 loop reads CASSQGSYPEQFF. The CDR3 DNA reads TGTGCCAGCAGCCAAGGGTCCTATCCTGAGCAGTTCTTC. This chain joins TRBV13 and TRBJ2-1; no reliable D call. CDR3 length equals 13 residues. Trimming took off 5 bases at V and 9 bases at J, with 14 bases between the two ends. The germline V gene encodes CDR1 PRHDT and CDR2 FYEKMQ (reference sequence).

This clonotype was recorded at least ten times. The rearrangement joins TRBV20-1 to TRBJ2-1, with D unclear. V gave up 4 bases and J gave up 6 bases, with 7 bases separating them. Germline-derived CDR1 and CDR2 are DFQATT and SNEGSKA (reference sequence). This CDR3 comprises 11 residues. CDR3 protein: CSAIIGNEQFF. The CDR3, as DNA: TGCAGTGCTATTATCGGCAATGAGCAGTTCTTC.

A remark on this clonotype: The junction does not match germline at one end; this may be a read error. The chain joins TRBV28 to TRBJ1-1, with D perhaps TRBD1 (5 bases). The CDR3 spans 13 residues. Germline CDR1 MDHEN, CDR2 SYDVKM. CDR3 sequence reads: CPSGANRNTEAFF. DNA for the CDR3: TGTCCCAGCGGGGCGAACAGGAACACTGAAGCTTTCTTT.

The chain couples TRBV20-1 to TRBJ2-7; 11 nucleotides match TRBD2. Trimming took 3 bases from V and 2 from J; bases not matched to a gene: 18. Germline assignment: CDR1 DFQATT and CDR2 SNEGSKA (reference sequence). The CDR3 contains 19 residues. The CDR3 coding sequence is TGCAGTGCTAGTTCCTTTTACGTCGACGGGACTAGCGGACCCTACGAGCAGTACTTC. As protein: CSASSFYVDGTSGPYEQYF.

In its sample, this clonotype was seen many times. The rearrangement joins TRBV7-6 to TRBJ1-2, with D unclear. The CDR3 loop spans 13 amino acids. V lost 2 bases and J lost 2, with 6 bases in between. Germline lookup yields CDR1 SGHVS and CDR2 FNYEAQ. In DNA, the CDR3 is TGTGCCAGCAGCTTAAAGGAGAACTATGGCTACACCTTC. Residues: CASSLKENYGYTF.

The sample holds a few counts of this clonotype. The rearrangement uses TRBV11-2 and TRBJ1-5; tentatively, D is TRBD1 (5 bases). The CDR3 is made up of 15 amino acids. Germline CDR1 SGHAT, CDR2 FQNNGV. Trimming removed 4 bases at V and 4 bases at J, with 14 bases between. The CDR3 reads CASSSGTPSNQPQHF. The CDR3 coding sequence is TGTGCCAGCAGCTCCGGGACTCCGTCAAATCAGCCCCAGCATTTT. The variable domain in full, with the rest retrieved from reference TRBV11-2 and TRBJ1-5, is EAGVAQSPRYKIIEKRQSVAFWCNPISGHATLYWYQQILGQGPKLLIQFQNNGVVDDSQLPKDRFSAERLKGVDSTLKIQPAKLEDSAVYLCASSSGTPSNQPQHFGDGTRLSIL.

This clonotype was observed at least ten times. The genes are TRBV15 and TRBJ2-5, with a possible D match to TRBD2 (5 bases). The CDR3 runs 14 residues. V shed 3 bases and J shed 4 bases, with 12 bases lying between them. The germline V gene has CDR1 LNHNV and CDR2 YYDKDF (reference sequence). This CDR3 reads CATSRMYGGETQYF. CDR3 DNA: TGTGCCACCAGCAGGATGTATGGAGGAGAGACCCAGTACTTC.

This clonotype occurred a few times. This chain connects TRBV7-8 to TRBJ1-1; maybe TRBD1 (5 bases). This CDR3 has 14 residues. The V gene's germline CDR1 is SGHVS and CDR2 FQNEAQ. Trimming stripped 1 base from V and 5 bases from J, with 11 bases between. CDR3 coding DNA: TGTGCCAGCAGCTTAGACGGATGGGGGACTGAAGCTTTCTTT. The encoded protein is CASSLDGWGTEAFF.